Only one count was recorded for the clone carrying this T cell receptor beta chain. Its antigen remains unknown. This sample was taken from a study of OX40 agonist ivuxolimab in advanced cancers. Sequencing used immunoSEQ multiplex PCR; TCRdb keeps in-frame clones, though not all of them. Among 70,000 to 85,000 clones listed, about nine tenths were seen once. The V end lost 3 bases, the J end lost 1 base, and 10 bases lay between the germline ends. Germline CDR1 is MDHEN and CDR2 is SYDVKM. This CDR3 is 15 amino acids long. The study sampled blood at baseline, cycle 4 day 1, and cycle 7 day 1. Broader study findings: Partial responders treated at 0.1-3.0 mg/kg exhibited clonal expansion among the lowest measured.

The TCR sequence derives from an adult with an advanced solid tumor such as melanoma, head and neck, liver or kidney cancer. The chain has TRBV28 and TRBJ1-5, with no clear D. The sample in question was CD4+ or CD8+ T cells sorted from blood, obtained in a trial of the OX40 agonist ivuxolimab. The CDR3 region has the DNA TGTGCCAGCAGTTTGGAGAGGCAAAGCAATCAGCCCCAGCATTTT. Translated: CASSLERQSNQPQHF.